Shown below are 32 T cell receptor beta chains from a single sample sequenced in a study of early T cells in non-severe SARS-CoV-2 infection. TCRdb analysed the 5' RACE reads with MiXCR anew, one entry per CDR3 protein. The top ten hold roughly 10% of the sample, which has about 55,000 distinct CDR3 sequences, about 16% seen once. The material was whole blood, obtained at baseline. The receptors originated from an adult who was a healthcare worker with PCR-confirmed SARS-CoV-2 infection or an uninfected control (not recorded which).

The chain links TRBV15 to TRBJ2-5; the D gene is possibly TRBD1 (5 bases). This CDR3 region has 14 residues. The V gene's germline CDR1 is LNHNV and CDR2 YYDKDF (reference sequence). V lost 1 base and J lost 0, with 6 bases in between. The CDR3 DNA reads as TGTGCCACCAGCAGAGGACAGAACCAAGAGACCCAGTACTTC. The encoded protein is CATSRGQNQETQYF. The full variable domain, in which reference TRBV15 and TRBJ2-5 provide the parts outside the CDR3, is DAMVIQNPRYQVTQFGKPVTLSCSQTLNHNVMYWYQQKSSQAPKLLFHYYDKDFNNEADTPDNFQSRRPNTSFCFLDIRSPGLGDTAMYLCATSRGQNQETQYFGPGTRLLVL.

In its sample, this clonotype was seen many times. The chain is built from TRBV20-1 and TRBJ2-7; 7 bases are a match to TRBD1. V was pared by 6 bases and J by 5 bases, with 10 bases of the junction left unmatched. The CDR3 is 13 amino acids. Germline V gives CDR1 DFQATT, CDR2 SNEGSKA (reference sequence). In DNA form, the CDR3 reads TGCAGTGCGGATCGACAGGGCTTGGACGAGCAGTACTTC. Its translation is CSADRQGLDEQYF.

The V call is TRBV6-6, the J call TRBJ1-6; tentatively, D is TRBD1 (6 bases). Trimming took off 6 bases at V and 6 bases at J, with 18 bases between the two ends. The CDR3 runs to 16 residues. Germline CDR1 and CDR2: MNHNY and SVGAGI (reference sequence). CDR3 protein: CASSEYLGGSNSPLHF. In nucleotides, the CDR3 is TGTGCCAGCAGCGAATACTTAGGGGGGTCTAATTCACCCCTCCACTTT.

This clonotype has more than one count but fewer than ten. The chain carries TRBV29-1 and TRBJ2-4; possible D gene TRBD2, 5 bases. The germline gives CDR1 SQVTM, CDR2 ANQGSEA. The CDR3 runs 10 residues. V was clipped by 4 bases and J by 13 bases, with 11 bases between them. The CDR3 bases are TGCAGCGTTGGTATCGGGGAACAGTACTTC. The encoded protein is CSVGIGEQYF.

This clonotype showed up just a few times. V gene TRBV7-9 combines with J gene TRBJ1-1; TRBD1 agrees at 10 bases. J lost 0 bases, V lost 3 bases, and 7 bases had no gene match. Germline values: CDR1 SEHNR, CDR2 FQNEAQ (reference sequence). The CDR3 has 17 residues. CDR3 sequence reads: CASSFGLTGGLNTEAFF. The CDR3 DNA reads as TGTGCCAGCAGCTTCGGATTGACAGGGGGCCTGAACACTGAAGCTTTCTTT.

The sample holds a few counts of this clonotype. The V gene is TRBV6-2 or TRBV6-3, the J gene TRBJ2-1, with D uncertain. The CDR3 loop spans 14 amino acids. V was cut by 2 bases and J by 9 bases, with 14 bases left in between. CDR1 and CDR2 (germline): MNHEY, SVGEGT. CDR3: CASSYGVMGAEQFF. The CDR3 bases are TGTGCCAGCAGTTACGGTGTAATGGGTGCTGAGCAGTTCTTC.

This clonotype was seen a few times. The chain joins TRBV20-1 to TRBJ2-3; 10 nucleotides match TRBD2. This CDR3 spans 15 amino acids. Trimming at V came to 4 bases and at J to 3 bases, leaving 7 bases not matched to a gene. Germline V gene data show CDR1 as DFQATT and CDR2 as SNEGSKA (reference sequence). DNA for the CDR3: TGCAGTGCTACCCCTAGCGGGAGAGGAACAGATACGCAGTATTTT. It is translated as CSATPSGRGTDTQYF.

This clonotype was detected a few times. V gene TRBV30 combines with J gene TRBJ1-5; TRBD1 might be the D (6 bases). V was shortened by 1 base and J by 2 bases, with 9 bases between the two germline ends. The CDR3 length is 14 residues. The germline V gene has CDR1 GTSNPN and CDR2 SVGIG (reference sequence). The CDR3 nucleotides are TGTGCCTGGAGTGACAGGGTGGGCAATCAGCCCCAGCATTTT. This sequence encodes CAWSDRVGNQPQHF. Looking up the rest from reference TRBV30 and TRBJ1-5 gives the full variable domain: SQTIHQWPATLVQPVGSPLSLECTVEGTSNPNLYWYRQAAGRGLQLLFYSVGIGQISSEVPQNLSASRPQDRQFILSSKKLLLSDSGFYLCAWSDRVGNQPQHFGDGTRLSIL.

This chain links TRBV5-6 with TRBJ2-7; TRBD1 agrees at 7 bases. Looked up from germline, CDR1 is SGHDT and CDR2 is YYEEEE. Unmatched junction bases numbered 8, after V lost 1 base and J lost 4 bases. The CDR3 covers 15 residues. The CDR3: CASSLRTGNPYEQYF. CDR3 in DNA: TGTGCCAGCAGCTTGCGGACAGGTAACCCTTACGAGCAGTACTTC.

The rearrangement uses TRBV7-9 and TRBJ1-3; D gene ambiguous. Germline V gives CDR1 SEHNR, CDR2 FQNEAQ (reference sequence). Trimming took 3 bases from V and 2 from J, leaving 5 bases between them. The CDR3 totals 13 residues. The CDR3 here is CASSFRTGNTIYF. For the CDR3, the DNA is TGTGCCAGCAGCTTTAGGACTGGAAACACCATATATTTT.

This clonotype came up a few times. The genes are TRBV11-3 and TRBJ2-1, with D unclear. V dropped 1 base and J dropped 12 bases, with 13 bases sitting between them. Germline V gives CDR1 SGHNT, CDR2 YENEEA. The CDR3 has 13 residues. CDR3 in DNA: TGTGCCAGCAGCTTAGCTACGGGTGAGGTGCAGTTCTTC. Translation: CASSLATGEVQFF.

The sample holds many counts of this clonotype. The J gene is TRBJ1-2, the V gene TRBV18; tentative D call: TRBD1 (5 bases). V lost 5 bases, J lost 4 bases, and 11 bases lay in between. CDR1 and CDR2 (germline): KGHSH, LQKENI. This CDR3 has 13 residues. CDR3 amino acids: CASSMGPIYGYTF. CDR3 nucleotide sequence: TGTGCCAGCTCAATGGGACCCATCTATGGCTACACCTTC. The whole variable domain, remainder taken from reference TRBV18 and TRBJ1-2, is NAGVMQNPRHLVRRRGQEARLRCSPMKGHSHVYWYRQLPEEGLKFMVYLQKENIIDESGMPKERFSAEFPKEGPSILRIQQVVRGDSAAYFCASSMGPIYGYTFGSGTRLTVV.

This clonotype has ten or more counts. The chain employs TRBV28 and TRBJ2-7, with D perhaps matching TRBD2 (6 bases). The V end was cut by 6 bases, the J end by 0 bases, with 15 bases between. The CDR3 consists of 15 residues. The germline gives CDR1 MDHEN, CDR2 SYDVKM. Here the CDR3 reads CASSPRLVSSYEQYF. The DNA of the CDR3 is TGTGCCAGCAGCCCAAGACTAGTTTCCTCCTACGAGCAGTACTTC.

This clonotype was seen a single time. The chain links TRBV2 to TRBJ2-1, with TRBD2 matching 10 bases. CDR1 is SNHLY and CDR2 is FYNNEI in the germline V gene. The J segment lost 5 bases and the V segment lost 6 bases, leaving 1 base of the junction unmatched. The CDR3 has 13 residues. The CDR3 DNA follows: TGTGCCAGCAGACTAGCGGGGAACAATGAGCAGTTCTTC. Its translation: CASRLAGNNEQFF.

CDR3 amino acids: CAISGAGGPDTQYF. Here the CDR3 DNA reads TGTGCCATCAGCGGAGCGGGGGGGCCGGATACGCAGTATTTT. The rearrangement links TRBV10-3 to TRBJ2-3; TRBD2 aligns across 10 bases. Germline assignment: CDR1 ENHRY and CDR2 SYGVKD. J gave up 6 bases and V 6 bases, and 6 bases lay outside the gene matches. The CDR3 loop spans 14 amino acids.

This chain connects TRBV11-1 to TRBJ1-1; 9 bases align to TRBD1. CDR1 SGHAT and CDR2 FQDESV come from the germline V gene (reference sequence). This CDR3 comprises 14 residues. With 3 bases clipped from V and 1 base from J, the junction kept 0 bases outside the gene matches. The CDR3 is CASSLDRGNTEAFF. CDR3 in DNA: TGTGCCAGCAGCTTGGACAGGGGGAACACTGAAGCTTTCTTT.

This rearrangement joins TRBV12-5 to TRBJ2-1, with TRBD2 identical over 10 bases. CDR3 size: 16 residues. CDR1 is LGHNT, CDR2 FRNRAP, per germline. Unmatched junction bases numbered 7, after V lost 6 bases and J lost 2 bases. The CDR3 reads CASGDRTSGPYNEQFF. CDR3 DNA: TGTGCTAGTGGAGACCGGACTAGCGGACCCTACAATGAGCAGTTCTTC.

There are a few counts of this clonotype. The rearrangement joins TRBV12-3 or TRBV12-4 to TRBJ1-5; no firm D call. This CDR3 is 18 amino acids long. V was clipped by 6 bases and J by 2 bases, with 23 bases between them. The CDR3 loop reads CASSPAEGGGEGNQPQHF. CDR3 nucleotides: TGTGCCAGCAGCCCCGCAGAGGGAGGTGGTGAGGGCAATCAGCCCCAGCATTTT.

V usage is TRBV20-1 and J usage is TRBJ2-7, with D maybe TRBD1 (5 bases). V gave up 5 bases and J gave up 3 bases, with 5 bases separating them. CDR1 and CDR2 from the germline V gene are DFQATT and SNEGSKA (reference sequence). The CDR3 is 10 amino acids. The DNA for the CDR3 is TGCAGTGCTGGACACTACGAGCAGTACTTC. This gives the protein CSAGHYEQYF.

The chain couples TRBV2 to TRBJ2-3, with D unclear. Per the germline V gene, CDR1 is SNHLY and CDR2 is FYNNEI. V gave up 4 bases and J gave up 1 base, with 9 bases separating them. The CDR3 spans 14 residues. Here the CDR3 reads CASSGAARTDTQYF. In DNA form, the CDR3 reads TGTGCCAGCAGTGGGGCAGCTCGCACAGATACGCAGTATTTT.

The CDR3 sequence: CASSLAGGPREQYF. Written as DNA, the CDR3 is TGTGCCAGCAGCCTAGCGGGAGGGCCGAGGGAGCAGTACTTC. The chain recombines TRBV9 with TRBJ2-7; 12 bases map to TRBD2. CDR1 and CDR2 from the germline V gene are SGDLS and YYNGEE. CDR3 size: 14 residues. After removal of 4 bases from V and 7 bases from J, the junction contained 6 bases not matched to a gene. Variable domain in full (rest from reference TRBV9 and TRBJ2-7): DSGVTQTPKHLITATGQRVTLRCSPRSGDLSVYWYQQSLDQGLQFLIQYYNGEERAKGNILERFSAQQFPDLHSELNLSSLELGDSALYFCASSLAGGPREQYFGPGTRLTVT.

This chain links TRBV11-2 with TRBJ2-3; tentatively, D is TRBD2 (6 bases). Germline V gene sequence: CDR1 SGHAT, CDR2 FQNNGV. This CDR3 contains 14 residues. The ends were cut back, 4 bases at V and 0 bases at J, with 8 bases in the middle. The DNA for the CDR3 is TGTGCCAGCAGCTGGGGGACTAGCACAGATACGCAGTATTTT. This gives the protein CASSWGTSTDTQYF.

This chain connects TRBV4-1 to TRBJ2-1, with no clear D. CDR1 MGHRA and CDR2 YSYEKL come from the germline V gene. The CDR3 has 14 amino acids. V lost 1 base and J lost 2, with 6 bases in between. The CDR3 sequence: CASSQGEPYNEQFF. The CDR3 DNA reads TGCGCCAGCAGCCAAGGAGAACCCTACAATGAGCAGTTCTTC.

V gene TRBV12-3 or TRBV12-4 combines with J gene TRBJ1-5, with 7 bases aligning to TRBD1. This CDR3 comprises 14 residues. V lost 1 base and J lost 4; bases outside the gene matches: 1. The CDR3 region is CASSLEGQNQPQHF. The CDR3 DNA reads as TGTGCCAGCAGTTTAGAGGGACAGAATCAGCCCCAGCATTTT.

This clonotype was seen ten or more times. The chain combines TRBV30 with TRBJ1-1; D gene ambiguous. This CDR3 comprises 12 residues. Germline lookup yields CDR1 GTSNPN and CDR2 SVGIG (reference sequence). Trimming removed 2 bases from V and 6 bases from J, with 10 bases in between. This CDR3 is CAWSPGIAEAFF. CDR3 bases: TGTGCCTGGAGTCCCGGGATAGCTGAAGCTTTCTTT.

With respect to this clonotype: The junction differs from germline at one of its ends, possibly a read error. The chain has TRBV7-2 and TRBJ2-3, with TRBD2 as a possible D gene (7 bases). Looked up from germline, CDR1 is SGHTA and CDR2 is FQGNSA. The CDR3 runs 18 residues. CDR3 residues: CVSSLGFGGGKDTDTQYF. CDR3 in DNA: TGTGTCAGCAGCTTAGGATTTGGGGGGGGCAAGGATACAGATACGCAGTATTTT.

This clonotype was seen a handful of times. The J gene is TRBJ2-2, the V gene TRBV7-9, with D possibly TRBD1 on 6 matching bases. Germline loops: CDR1 SEHNR, CDR2 FQNEAQ (reference sequence). Trimming took 6 bases from V and 0 from J, leaving 14 bases between them. This CDR3 spans 16 amino acids. In DNA, the CDR3 is TGTGCCAGCAGTCACCCAGGGGCCGCGAACACCGGGGAGCTGTTTTTT. Its translation: CASSHPGAANTGELFF.

This clonotype was seen many times. The rearrangement joins TRBV6-4 to TRBJ2-3, with 10 positions matching TRBD2. CDR1 and CDR2 from the germline V gene are MRHNA and SNTAGT. The CDR3 is 15 amino acids. Trimming removed 5 bases from V and 9 bases from J; junction bases left unmatched: 11. This CDR3 reads CASSKLAGAPDTQYF. The CDR3 DNA reads as TGTGCCAGCAGTAAGCTAGCGGGGGCCCCGGACACGCAGTATTTT.

This clonotype has more than one count but fewer than ten. The rearrangement joins TRBV7-9 to TRBJ2-3, with 10 nucleotides matching TRBD1. The V gene end was trimmed by 5 bases and the J gene end by 4 bases; junction bases not matched to a gene: 6. This CDR3 has 15 amino acids. Germline loops: CDR1 SEHNR, CDR2 FQNEAQ (reference sequence). CDR3 coding DNA: TGTGCCAGCAGCCCGACAGGGGGCTTGGCAGATACGCAGTATTTT. This codes for CASSPTGGLADTQYF.

The table lists this clonotype with a few counts. The chain combines TRBV10-2 with TRBJ2-7; D ambiguous. V was shortened by 6 bases and J by 4 bases, with 13 bases between the two germline ends. Germline V gives CDR1 WSHSY, CDR2 SAAADI. This CDR3 has 13 amino acids. CDR3 nucleotide sequence: TGCGCCAGCAGAGATGACACAAATTACGAGCAGTACTTC. Its translation is CASRDDTNYEQYF.

J is TRBJ1-4 and V is TRBV4-1; 9 positions match TRBD1. The V gene's germline CDR1 is MGHRA and CDR2 YSYEKL. The CDR3 is 16 amino acids. The V segment lost 0 bases and the J segment 8 bases; nucleotides outside the gene matches: 7. The CDR3 loop reads CASSQDWDRVGEKLFF. DNA of the CDR3: TGCGCCAGCAGCCAAGACTGGGACAGGGTAGGCGAAAAACTGTTTTTT.

V is TRBV5-8 and J is TRBJ1-2; 8 nucleotides align to TRBD1. The ends lost 4 bases at V and 3 bases at J; junction bases unmatched: 5. This CDR3 has 14 amino acids. Germline CDR1 and CDR2: SGHTS and YDEGEE. CDR3 loop: CASSRGQGYYGYTF. In nucleotides, the CDR3 is TGTGCCAGCAGCCGAGGACAGGGTTACTATGGCTACACCTTC.